Below, 11 T cell receptor beta chains from the same sample are listed, as sequenced in a study of cytomegalovirus exposure and HLA in healthy donors. PCR primers comprised 60 Vbeta and 13 Jbeta primers. Using immunoSEQ multiplex PCR, the repertoire was profiled, and TCRdb retains in-frame clones only, with some absent. In total, the table holds about 91,000 clones. Sequenced input: PBMCs. Receptors originate from a woman aged 25 to 39 in good health and CMV-seronegative.

The chain employs TRBV7-3 and TRBJ1-2; the D is unclear. Germline V CDR1 and CDR2: SGHTA, FQGTGA. The CDR3 totals 15 residues. Trimming took off 1 base at V and 0 bases at J, with 9 bases between the two ends. The CDR3 DNA sequence: TGTGCCAGCAGCTTAATGGTCTCAGCTAACTATGGCTACACCTTC. Amino acid sequence: CASSLMVSANYGYTF.

V and J are TRBV28 and TRBJ2-2; TRBD2 matches at 8 bases. CDR3 length equals 17 residues. CDR1 MDHEN and CDR2 SYDVKM come from the germline V gene. The V gene end was trimmed by 10 bases and the J gene end by 4 bases; junction bases not matched to a gene: 17. The CDR3 loop reads CAIPGPGVSGTTGELFF. CDR3 nucleotides: TGTGCCATCCCGGGACCCGGGGTTAGCGGGACCACCGGGGAGCTGTTTTTT.

V is TRBV28 and J is TRBJ1-4; D is undetermined. Germline loops: CDR1 MDHEN, CDR2 SYDVKM. Trimming removed 4 bases from V and 4 bases from J, with 4 bases in between. This CDR3 contains 12 residues. DNA of the CDR3: TGTGCCAGCAGTTCTTATAATGAAAAACTGTTTTTT. Translated: CASSSYNEKLFF.

This sequence joins TRBV19 and TRBJ2-6; the D is unclear. Trimming took 4 bases from V and 1 from J, leaving 11 bases between them. CDR3 size: 16 residues. Germline V gives CDR1 LNHDA, CDR2 SQIVND (reference sequence). CDR3 DNA: TGTGCCAGTAGTACCGCAGGTGTGTCTGGGGCCAACGTCCTGACTTTC. Translated, it gives CASSTAGVSGANVLTF.

V and J are TRBV19 and TRBJ2-3; 8 nucleotides agree with TRBD1. This CDR3 has 14 residues. In germline, CDR1 is LNHDA, CDR2 SQIVND (reference sequence). J lost 1 base, V lost 6 bases, and 3 bases had no gene match. The CDR3 sequence: CASRTGAGTDTQYF. The CDR3 nucleotides are TGTGCCAGTAGGACAGGGGCTGGCACAGATACGCAGTATTTT.

The chain is built from TRBV7-2 and TRBJ2-7; tentatively, D is TRBD2 (6 bases). Germline CDR1 is SGHTA and CDR2 is FQGNSA. This CDR3 has 14 residues. The V and J ends lost 4 bases and 1 base respectively, with 11 bases between them. The CDR3 nucleotides read TGTGCCAGCAGCTCCCGGGACTCTTCCTACGAGCAGTACTTC. Translation: CASSSRDSSYEQYF.

The rearrangement joins TRBV5-4 to TRBJ2-7; 7 nucleotides align to TRBD1. Germline CDR1 SGHNT, CDR2 YYREEE (reference sequence). The trim removed 2 bases at V and 4 bases at J, leaving 9 bases unmatched. CDR3 length: 15 amino acids. The CDR3, as DNA: TGTGCCAGCAGCTTTATAACGACAGGGCGGTACGAGCAGTACTTC. Protein sequence: CASSFITTGRYEQYF.

The chain employs TRBV11-2 and TRBJ2-1, with D possibly TRBD2 on 7 matching bases. The germline V and J ends were trimmed by 3 bases and 8 bases, with 17 bases remaining between them. CDR1 and CDR2 (germline): SGHAT, FQNNGV. The CDR3 extends over 15 amino acids. CDR3 amino acids: CASSLQGGVVDEQFF. As DNA, the CDR3 is TGTGCCAGCAGCTTGCAAGGGGGGGTGGTCGATGAGCAGTTCTTC. Variable domain in full (rest from reference TRBV11-2 and TRBJ2-1): EAGVAQSPRYKIIEKRQSVAFWCNPISGHATLYWYQQILGQGPKLLIQFQNNGVVDDSQLPKDRFSAERLKGVDSTLKIQPAKLEDSAVYLCASSLQGGVVDEQFFGPGTRLTVL.

J is TRBJ2-1 and V is TRBV5-1, with D perhaps TRBD2 (5 bases). CDR3 size: 14 residues. V was trimmed by 3 bases and J by 5 bases, leaving 12 bases between them. CDR1 is SGHRS and CDR2 is YFSETQ in the germline V gene. CDR3 sequence reads: CASSSIAGDNEQFF. The CDR3 DNA follows: TGCGCCAGCAGCTCCATAGCCGGGGACAATGAGCAGTTCTTC. Full variable domain (rest looked up from reference TRBV5-1 and TRBJ2-1): KAGVTQTPRYLIKTRGQQVTLSCSPISGHRSVSWYQQTPGQGLQFLFEYFSETQRNKGNFPGRFSGRQFSNSRSEMNVSTLELGDSALYLCASSSIAGDNEQFFGPGTRLTVL.

The chain combines TRBV6-1 with TRBJ2-1; D ambiguous. The germline V gene has CDR1 MNHNS and CDR2 SASEGT. The ends were cut back, 6 bases at V and 9 bases at J, with 9 bases in the middle. The CDR3 has 11 amino acids. The CDR3 sequence: CASREYVEQFF. CDR3 DNA: TGTGCCAGCAGGGAGTACGTTGAGCAGTTCTTC.

The chain combines TRBV19 with TRBJ1-5; 9 nucleotides line up with TRBD1. CDR3 length: 13 residues. The V segment lost 8 bases and the J segment 4 bases; nucleotides outside the gene matches: 3. CDR1 and CDR2 (germline): LNHDA, SQIVND (reference sequence). CDR3 loop: CASGTGRNQPQHF. CDR3 in DNA: TGTGCCAGTGGGACAGGGAGGAATCAGCCCCAGCATTTT.